This entry lists 24 T cell receptor beta chains sequenced from one sample in a study of blood T cell repertoires in COVID-19 (dated by TCRdb to the early 2020s). Library preparation used the immunoSEQ multiplex PCR assay. TCRdb retrieved this table from immuneACCESS and kept in-frame rearrangements only. Not all clones are present; in checked studies, unresolved V genes account for under half, and no reason is known for the remainder. The sample contains around 47,000 clones, about 80% of them found a single time. The ten largest clones add up to around 7.5% of the sample. Specimen: peripheral blood. The receptors here all came from a man between 65 and 85 years old with active COVID-19.

The chain couples TRBV2 to TRBJ1-2; D uncertain. From germline, CDR1 is SNHLY and CDR2 FYNNEI. CDR3 size: 18 residues. Trimming left V 5 bases short and J 4 bases short, with 26 bases between. The CDR3 DNA reads TGTGCCAGCAGTAGCCGTCCCTCGAGAATACCACGGGGCTATGGCTACACCTTC. Protein product: CASSSRPSRIPRGYGYTF.

The V and J genes are TRBV18 and TRBJ1-2; 9 nucleotides align to TRBD1. Germline trimming cut 6 bases from V and 4 bases from J; bases unmatched to any gene: 9. The CDR3 totals 15 residues. Germline CDR1 and CDR2: KGHSH and LQKENI. This CDR3 is CASSLRTGVGYGYTF. The CDR3 DNA is TGTGCCAGCTCTTTGCGGACAGGGGTTGGCTATGGCTACACCTTC. Supplemented by reference TRBV18 and TRBJ1-2, the full variable domain reads NAGVMQNPRHLVRRRGQEARLRCSPMKGHSHVYWYRQLPEEGLKFMVYLQKENIIDESGMPKERFSAEFPKEGPSILRIQQVVRGDSAAYFCASSLRTGVGYGYTFGSGTRLTVV.

The rearrangement joins TRBV3-1 (or the pseudogene TRBV3-2) to TRBJ1-5; D is possibly TRBD1 (5 bases). The CDR3 is made up of 16 amino acids. V was clipped by 1 base and J by 9 bases, with 19 bases between them. Germline V gene sequence: CDR1 LGHDT, CDR2 YNNKEL (reference sequence). CDR3 sequence reads: CASSQASQDGRGPQHF. CDR3 nucleotide sequence: TGTGCCAGCAGCCAAGCGAGCCAGGACGGGAGGGGGCCCCAGCATTTT.

J is TRBJ2-7 and V is TRBV5-1, with D possibly matching TRBD1 (6 bases). V lost 6 bases, J lost 1 base, and 23 bases lay in between. The germline V gene encodes CDR1 SGHRS and CDR2 YFSETQ. The CDR3 is 17 amino acids. In nucleotides, the CDR3 is TGCGCCAGCACGGCGGACAGCGGACTCAAACATTCCTACGAGCAGTACTTC. Translating gives CASTADSGLKHSYEQYF.

This clone was counted a few times. The chain carries TRBV6-2 or TRBV6-3 and TRBJ2-5; the match to TRBD2 covers 9 bases. Trimming at V came to 6 bases and at J to 9 bases, leaving 14 bases not matched to a gene. Germline CDR1 and CDR2: MNHEY and SVGEGT. The CDR3 totals 15 residues. The CDR3 nucleotides are TGTGCCAGCAGCCCCCTAGCGGGGCACCGGGTGGCCCAGTACTTC. Protein product: CASSPLAGHRVAQYF.

V usage is TRBV4-1 and J usage is TRBJ1-1; 8 bases align to TRBD1. V lost 1 base to trimming and J lost 0 bases; unmatched junction nucleotides: 4. Per the germline V gene, CDR1 is MGHRA and CDR2 is YSYEKL. The CDR3 has 16 residues. The CDR3 sequence is CASSQVGTGMNTEAFF. The CDR3 bases are TGCGCCAGCAGCCAAGTTGGGACAGGAATGAACACTGAAGCTTTCTTT.

This chain uses TRBV2 with TRBJ2-5; a possible D gene is TRBD1 (6 bases). CDR1 is SNHLY and CDR2 is FYNNEI in the germline V gene. V gave up 2 bases and J gave up 4 bases, with 8 bases separating them. This CDR3 has 13 amino acids. The CDR3 loop is CASSERRGETQYF. CDR3 coding DNA: TGTGCCAGCAGTGAACGCAGGGGAGAGACCCAGTACTTC.

The rearrangement uses TRBV18 and TRBJ2-7, with a possible D match to TRBD2 (7 bases). The CDR3 has 14 amino acids. Germline loops: CDR1 KGHSH, CDR2 LQKENI. V was shortened by 3 bases and J by 6 bases, with 15 bases between the two germline ends. CDR3 nucleotides: TGTGCCAGCTCACCGGGGGGGCCTAACGCCGAGCAGTACTTC. As protein: CASSPGGPNAEQYF.

This clone ranks as medium-sized. This chain links TRBV30 with TRBJ1-2, with D maybe TRBD1 (5 bases). This CDR3 is 14 amino acids long. Germline CDR1 and CDR2: GTSNPN and SVGIG (reference sequence). V lost 0 bases and J lost 4, with 12 bases in between. The CDR3 loop is CAWSVPQGFYGYTF. For the CDR3, the DNA is TGTGCCTGGAGTGTACCCCAGGGCTTCTATGGCTACACCTTC.

The rearrangement joins TRBV30 to TRBJ2-7; 7 nucleotides match TRBD1. Per the germline V gene, CDR1 is GTSNPN and CDR2 is SVGIG (reference sequence). The ends lost 5 bases at V and 4 bases at J; junction bases unmatched: 8. CDR3 length: 13 amino acids. CDR3 DNA: TGTGCCTGGGATAGACAGGGTGGGTACGAGCAGTACTTC. Protein sequence: CAWDRQGGYEQYF.

The chain couples TRBV2 to TRBJ1-1; no clear D gene. V shed 6 bases and J shed 6 bases, with 17 bases lying between them. The V gene's germline CDR1 is SNHLY and CDR2 FYNNEI. This CDR3 spans 14 amino acids. The chain's CDR3 is CASRRGMGIPEAFF. The CDR3 nucleotides read TGTGCCAGCAGGCGGGGAATGGGAATCCCTGAAGCTTTCTTT.

The chain uses TRBV9 and TRBJ2-1; 8 nucleotides agree with TRBD1. V lost 0 bases and J lost 4; bases outside the gene matches: 3. CDR1 SGDLS and CDR2 YYNGEE come from the germline V gene. The CDR3 runs 15 residues. This CDR3 reads CASSVAGQAYNEQFF. CDR3 DNA: TGTGCCAGCAGCGTAGCGGGACAGGCTTACAATGAGCAGTTCTTC.

V and J are TRBV29-1 and TRBJ1-2; TRBD1 agrees at 7 bases. V lost 1 base and J lost 5; bases outside the gene matches: 7. The CDR3 runs to 14 residues. Per the germline V gene, CDR1 is SQVTM and CDR2 is ANQGSEA. CDR3 bases: TGCAGCGTTGAAGCAAACCAGGGGGGTTATGGCTACACCTTC. It translates to CSVEANQGGYGYTF.

CDR3 loop: CASSYDSSYEQYF. CDR3 bases: TGTGCCAGCAGTTACGACAGCTCCTACGAGCAGTACTTC. The chain carries TRBV12-3 or TRBV12-4 and TRBJ2-7; perhaps TRBD1 as D (5 bases). V lost 4 bases and J lost 0, with 7 bases in between. CDR3 length: 13 residues.

This chain joins TRBV30 and TRBJ2-7; TRBD1 matches 9 bases. The V and J ends lost 2 bases and 5 bases, in that order; junction bases with no gene match: 4. The CDR3 is 13 amino acids. Germline CDR1 and CDR2: GTSNPN and SVGIG (reference sequence). This CDR3 is CAWSYRGQDEQYF. In DNA, the CDR3 is TGTGCCTGGAGTTACAGGGGGCAGGACGAGCAGTACTTC.

The chain is built from TRBV19 and TRBJ2-2, with a tentative D call TRBD1 (6 bases). Trimming stripped 8 bases from V and 6 bases from J, with 19 bases between. Germline assignment: CDR1 LNHDA and CDR2 SQIVND (reference sequence). The CDR3 is 15 residues long. This CDR3 is CASRDLGGLSGELFF. The CDR3 nucleotides read TGTGCCAGTCGAGACCTAGGGGGTTTGTCCGGGGAGCTGTTTTTT.

This sequence joins TRBV6-2 or TRBV6-3 and TRBJ2-2; D not resolved. Trimming took off 0 bases at V and 0 bases at J, with 8 bases between the two ends. The V gene's germline CDR1 is MNHEY and CDR2 SVGEGT. This CDR3 comprises 16 residues. The CDR3 loop reads CASSYSTKTNTGELFF. Here the CDR3 DNA reads TGTGCCAGCAGTTACTCGACAAAAACGAACACCGGGGAGCTGTTTTTT.

This clone has only a few counts. The rearrangement joins TRBV27 to TRBJ1-2; TRBD1 is a possible D gene (6 bases). The CDR3 has 16 amino acids. V was cut by 7 bases and J by 1 base, with 19 bases left in between. Germline CDR1 reads MNHEY; CDR2 reads SMNVEV (reference sequence). As DNA, the CDR3 is TGTGCCAGCATGCTTTTCGGGGGGCTTCGTAACTATGGCTACACCTTC. Translation gives CASMLFGGLRNYGYTF.

This rearrangement joins TRBV30 to TRBJ1-1, with a tentative D call TRBD1 (5 bases). V shed 4 bases and J shed 1 base, with 16 bases lying between them. The germline gives CDR1 GTSNPN, CDR2 SVGIG (reference sequence). This CDR3 has 15 amino acids. The CDR3 protein is CAWKPGRQGNTEAFF. DNA for the CDR3: TGTGCCTGGAAGCCGGGCCGCCAGGGGAACACTGAAGCTTTCTTT.

The chain uses TRBV7-9 and TRBJ1-5; 9 bases are a match to TRBD1. This CDR3 is 18 amino acids long. With 5 bases clipped from V and 4 bases from J, the junction kept 15 bases outside the gene matches. In germline, CDR1 is SEHNR, CDR2 FQNEAQ (reference sequence). CDR3 sequence: CASSPIRTGDGNNQPQHF. CDR3 in DNA: TGTGCCAGCAGCCCCATTAGGACAGGGGACGGAAATAATCAGCCCCAGCATTTT.

About this clone itself: Relative to the germline gene, one junction end is altered; a read error may explain this. J is TRBJ1-2 and V is TRBV12-3 or TRBV12-4, with 10 bases lining up with TRBD1. CDR3 length equals 13 residues. CDR3 DNA sequence: TGTGCCAGCAGCCCTGACAGGGGGCGAGTCTGGGCCTTC. As protein: CASSPDRGRVWAF.

The chain uses TRBV4-3 and TRBJ1-2; D gene ambiguous. CDR1 and CDR2 (germline): LGHNA, YSLEER. CDR3 length: 15 residues. V lost 6 bases, J lost 0 bases, and 14 bases lay in between. DNA for the CDR3: TGCGCCAGCAGAAGCACGACTGTTTCTAACTATGGCTACACCTTC. Its translation: CASRSTTVSNYGYTF.

This chain joins TRBV5-1 and TRBJ2-1; 10 bases are shared with TRBD1. V dropped 0 bases and J dropped 6; count of bases not matched to a gene: 0. The CDR3 length is 14 residues. Germline V gives CDR1 SGHRS, CDR2 YFSETQ. The CDR3 spells CASSLGTGGNEQFF. In DNA form, the CDR3 reads TGCGCCAGCAGCTTGGGGACAGGGGGCAATGAGCAGTTCTTC. Supplemented by reference TRBV5-1 and TRBJ2-1, the full variable domain reads KAGVTQTPRYLIKTRGQQVTLSCSPISGHRSVSWYQQTPGQGLQFLFEYFSETQRNKGNFPGRFSGRQFSNSRSEMNVSTLELGDSALYLCASSLGTGGNEQFFGPGTRLTVL.

The chain links TRBV6-5 to TRBJ2-2; 9 bases fit TRBD2. The CDR3 is 15 amino acids. Per germline, CDR1 MNHEY and CDR2 SVGAGI. Trimming took 7 bases from V and 1 from J; bases not matched to a gene: 4. The CDR3 is CASKLAGRNTGELFF. The CDR3 DNA follows: TGTGCCAGCAAGCTAGCGGGGAGGAACACCGGGGAGCTGTTTTTT.